The 15 T cell receptor beta chains in this list originate from one sample, sequenced in a study of T cell repertoires in cytomegalovirus infection. TCRdb itself ran the reads through MiXCR, one entry per CDR3 protein. The data show 150,000 to 200,000 distinct CDR3 sequences, roughly 17% seen once. Sequenced material: CD8+ T cells from PBMCs. The receptors originated from a human donor in good health (CMV status not recorded). Some clones in this sample may be carry-over from other donors' samples.

The V gene is TRBV11-3, the J gene TRBJ2-2; 9 positions match TRBD2. Per germline, CDR1 SGHNT and CDR2 YENEEA. Unmatched junction bases numbered 5, after V lost 5 bases and J lost 1 base. The CDR3 has 16 residues. CDR3 protein: CASSHLAGLNTGELFF. The CDR3 DNA sequence: TGTGCCAGCAGCCATCTAGCGGGGTTGAACACCGGGGAGCTGTTTTTT.

This clonotype was found a few times. The V call is TRBV10-3, the J call TRBJ2-1; D unresolved. The CDR3 is 13 residues long. V was shortened by 3 bases and J by 7 bases, with 10 bases between the two germline ends. CDR1 and CDR2 from the germline V gene are ENHRY and SYGVKD. Here the CDR3 reads CAISDNQENEQFF. The CDR3 bases are TGTGCCATCAGTGATAACCAGGAAAATGAGCAGTTCTTC.

This clonotype was detected a few times. The rearrangement joins TRBV7-2 to TRBJ2-3, with TRBD2 matching over 11 bases. This CDR3 region has 16 residues. The junction had 11 bases not matched to a gene; V was cut back by 5 bases and J by 7 bases. CDR1 and CDR2 (germline): SGHTA, FQGNSA. CDR3 bases: TGTGCCAGCAGCCTCCTACTAGCGGGAGTCCCGAATACGCAGTATTTT. Protein sequence: CASSLLLAGVPNTQYF.

The rearrangement links TRBV29-1 to TRBJ2-7; 7 nucleotides line up with TRBD1. J gave up 2 bases and V 1 base, and 5 bases lay outside the gene matches. This CDR3 region has 14 residues. Looked up from germline, CDR1 is SQVTM and CDR2 is ANQGSEA. CDR3: CSVEVGQPPYEQYF. The CDR3 DNA reads as TGCAGCGTTGAAGTGGGACAGCCTCCCTACGAGCAGTACTTC.

This clonotype was recorded a few times. This chain links TRBV7-9 with TRBJ2-1; 12 bases are shared with TRBD2. This CDR3 contains 17 residues. Per the germline V gene, CDR1 is SEHNR and CDR2 is FQNEAQ (reference sequence). The V segment lost 4 bases and the J segment 10 bases; nucleotides outside the gene matches: 14. CDR3 bases: TGTGCCAGCAGCTCAAACGGTCTAGCGGGGGGGCCCCGGGAGCAGTTCTTC. It encodes CASSSNGLAGGPREQFF.

This clonotype has just one count. This rearrangement joins TRBV5-4 to TRBJ2-1; no firm D call. CDR1 is SGHNT and CDR2 is YYREEE in the germline V gene (reference sequence). The CDR3 has 16 residues. Trimming took 0 bases from V and 0 from J, leaving 10 bases between them. The CDR3 loop reads CASSLGVAFSYNEQFF. As DNA, the CDR3 is TGTGCCAGCAGCTTGGGGGTAGCCTTCTCCTACAATGAGCAGTTCTTC.

This clonotype was detected only once. The chain carries TRBV29-1 and TRBJ2-7, with 8 nucleotides matching TRBD1. With 6 bases clipped from V and 1 base from J, the junction kept 2 bases outside the gene matches. The CDR3 is made up of 12 amino acids. Per the germline V gene, CDR1 is SQVTM and CDR2 is ANQGSEA. The CDR3 DNA reads as TGCAGCGTGGGGACAGGTTCCTACGAGCAGTACTTC. Translating gives CSVGTGSYEQYF.

This clonotype was seen a handful of times. The chain joins TRBV7-6 to TRBJ2-1; D gene unclear. V was cut by 1 base and J by 5 bases, with 6 bases left in between. The CDR3 loop spans 13 amino acids. CDR1 and CDR2 (germline): SGHVS, FNYEAQ. The CDR3 region is CASSLGVHNEQFF. In DNA, the CDR3 is TGTGCCAGCAGCTTAGGAGTCCACAATGAGCAGTTCTTC.

This clonotype has only a few counts. V and J are TRBV6-1 and TRBJ1-2; 7 bases match TRBD1. Germline assignment: CDR1 MNHNS and CDR2 SASEGT. CDR3 size: 12 residues. V lost 6 bases, J lost 5 bases, and 3 bases stayed unmatched. The CDR3 DNA sequence: TGTGCCAGCAGAGGGACAGCTTATGGCTACACCTTC. As protein: CASRGTAYGYTF.

This clonotype has a handful of counts. The chain employs TRBV28 and TRBJ1-1; D gene unclear. The CDR3 runs 11 residues. Germline-derived CDR1 and CDR2 are MDHEN and SYDVKM. V lost 1 base, J lost 8 bases, and 5 bases lay in between. The CDR3 reads CASSLSWEAFF. The CDR3 coding sequence is TGTGCCAGCAGTTTATCTTGGGAAGCTTTCTTT.

This clonotype was counted between two and nine times. The chain employs TRBV6-6 and TRBJ2-1; 9 bases are shared with TRBD2. The germline CDR1 and CDR2 sequences are MNHNY and SVGAGI (reference sequence). Trimming removed 3 bases from V and 5 bases from J; junction bases left unmatched: 14. The CDR3 runs to 18 residues. The CDR3 region is CASSYAGGPKRGDNEQFF. Here the CDR3 DNA reads TGTGCCAGCAGTTATGCGGGGGGGCCGAAGCGGGGGGACAATGAGCAGTTCTTC.

This clonotype was seen a handful of times. The CDR3 loop reads CASSLEGPNEQFF. DNA of the CDR3: TGTGCCAGCAGCTTGGAGGGACCCAATGAGCAGTTCTTC. This chain uses TRBV7-9 with TRBJ2-1; maybe TRBD2 (6 bases). Trimming stripped 3 bases from V and 6 bases from J, with 9 bases between. The V gene's germline CDR1 is SEHNR and CDR2 FQNEAQ (reference sequence). The CDR3 length is 13 residues.

This clonotype was recorded at least ten times. This chain uses TRBV7-2 with TRBJ2-5; D call uncertain. V gave up 4 bases and J gave up 2 bases, with 11 bases separating them. Germline CDR1 is SGHTA and CDR2 is FQGNSA. This CDR3 spans 14 amino acids. The chain's CDR3 is CASSSPHYQETQYF. In DNA, the CDR3 is TGTGCCAGCAGCTCGCCGCACTATCAAGAGACCCAGTACTTC.

This clonotype came up a few times. Given a much more abundant clone one base away, this may be a read error. This chain joins TRBV7-2 and TRBJ2-7; D gene uncertain. Germline assignment: CDR1 SGHTA and CDR2 FQGNSA. CDR3 length: 14 residues. The CDR3 protein is CASSLSDGAYGQYF. CDR3 in DNA: TGTGCCAGCAGCTTATCAGACGGAGCCTACGGGCAGTACTTC.

The chain carries TRBV7-9 and TRBJ2-2, with 11 bases aligning to TRBD1. V lost 2 bases, J lost 3 bases, and 2 bases stayed unmatched. This CDR3 has 16 amino acids. Germline CDR1 reads SEHNR; CDR2 reads FQNEAQ (reference sequence). Here the CDR3 reads CASSLQGQGDTGELFF. CDR3 coding DNA: TGTGCCAGCAGCTTACAGGGACAGGGGGACACCGGGGAGCTGTTTTTT.